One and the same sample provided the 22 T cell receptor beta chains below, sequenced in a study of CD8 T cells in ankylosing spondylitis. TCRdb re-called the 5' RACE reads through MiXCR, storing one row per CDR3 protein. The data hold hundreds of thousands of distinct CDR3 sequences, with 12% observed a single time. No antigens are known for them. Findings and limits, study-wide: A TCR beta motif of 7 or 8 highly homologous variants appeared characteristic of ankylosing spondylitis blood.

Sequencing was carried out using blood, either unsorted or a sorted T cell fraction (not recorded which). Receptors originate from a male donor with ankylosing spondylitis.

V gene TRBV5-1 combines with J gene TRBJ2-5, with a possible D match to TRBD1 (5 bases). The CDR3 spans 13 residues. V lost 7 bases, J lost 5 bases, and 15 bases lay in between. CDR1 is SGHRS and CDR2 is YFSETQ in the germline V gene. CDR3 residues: CASRASNRETQYF. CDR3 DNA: TGCGCCAGCCGGGCTTCGAACAGGGAGACCCAGTACTTC.

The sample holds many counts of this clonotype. CDR3 bases: TGTGCCATCACTAAGGACGTAGCCTACGAGCAGTACTTC. Translating it yields CAITKDVAYEQYF. This chain links TRBV10-3 with TRBJ2-7; D remains unclear. The CDR3 length is 13 residues. The V and J ends lost 7 bases and 2 bases respectively, with 12 bases between them. Germline loops: CDR1 ENHRY, CDR2 SYGVKD.

CDR3: CASSLTLSSNYGYTF. The CDR3 nucleotides read TGTGCCAGCAGCTTAACTCTTTCATCTAACTATGGCTACACCTTC. The chain carries TRBV7-3 and TRBJ1-2; D not certain. Germline CDR1 and CDR2: SGHTA and FQGTGA. V was shortened by 0 bases and J by 0 bases, with 8 bases between the two germline ends. The CDR3 extends over 15 amino acids.

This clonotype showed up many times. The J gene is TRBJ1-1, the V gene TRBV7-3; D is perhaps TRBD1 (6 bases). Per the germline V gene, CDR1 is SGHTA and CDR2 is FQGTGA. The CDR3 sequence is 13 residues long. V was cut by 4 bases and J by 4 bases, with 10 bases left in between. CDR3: CASSYGQTTEAFF. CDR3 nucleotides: TGTGCCAGCAGCTATGGACAGACCACTGAAGCTTTCTTT.

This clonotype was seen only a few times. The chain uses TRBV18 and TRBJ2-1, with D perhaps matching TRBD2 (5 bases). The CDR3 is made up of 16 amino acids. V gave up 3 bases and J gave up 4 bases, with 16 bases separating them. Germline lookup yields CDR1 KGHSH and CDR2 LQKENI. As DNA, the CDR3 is TGTGCCAGCTCACCTTGGGGTGGCGGCGGGTACAATGAGCAGTTCTTC. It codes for CASSPWGGGGYNEQFF.

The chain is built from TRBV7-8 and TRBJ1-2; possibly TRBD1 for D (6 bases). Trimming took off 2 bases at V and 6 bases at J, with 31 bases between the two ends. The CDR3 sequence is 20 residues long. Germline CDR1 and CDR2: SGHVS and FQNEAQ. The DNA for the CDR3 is TGTGCCAGCAGCTTAAGTTTCCCAGGGGCGGAAAGTGTGGGATCGGATGGCTACACCTTC. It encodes CASSLSFPGAESVGSDGYTF.

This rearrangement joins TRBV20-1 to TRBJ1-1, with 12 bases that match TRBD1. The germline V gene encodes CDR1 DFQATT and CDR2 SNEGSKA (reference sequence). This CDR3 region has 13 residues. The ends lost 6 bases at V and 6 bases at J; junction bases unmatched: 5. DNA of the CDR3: TGCAGTGCAGCCGGGACAGGGGGCCCTGAAGCTTTCTTT. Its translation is CSAAGTGGPEAFF.

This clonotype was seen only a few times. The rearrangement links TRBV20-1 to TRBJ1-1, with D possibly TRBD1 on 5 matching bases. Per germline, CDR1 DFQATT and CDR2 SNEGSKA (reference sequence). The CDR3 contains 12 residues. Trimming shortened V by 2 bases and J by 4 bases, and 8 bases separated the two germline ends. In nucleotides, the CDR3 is TGCAGTGCTAGACAGGGCTTCACTGAAGCTTTCTTT. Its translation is CSARQGFTEAFF.

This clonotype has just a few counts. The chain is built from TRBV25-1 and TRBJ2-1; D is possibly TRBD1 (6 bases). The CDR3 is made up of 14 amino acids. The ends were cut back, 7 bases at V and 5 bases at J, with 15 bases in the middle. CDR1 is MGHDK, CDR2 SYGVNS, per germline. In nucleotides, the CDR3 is TGTGCCAGCAATGCGTCAGGGGCGAACAATGAGCAGTTCTTC. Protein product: CASNASGANNEQFF.

CDR3 sequence (DNA): TGTGCCAGCAGCTTAAGGAGTAGAGACACTGAAGCTTTCTTT. It codes for CASSLRSRDTEAFF. The chain combines TRBV11-2 with TRBJ1-1; no clear D. Looked up from germline, CDR1 is SGHAT and CDR2 is FQNNGV. The CDR3 spans 14 residues. V was shortened by 2 bases and J by 3 bases, with 10 bases between the two germline ends.

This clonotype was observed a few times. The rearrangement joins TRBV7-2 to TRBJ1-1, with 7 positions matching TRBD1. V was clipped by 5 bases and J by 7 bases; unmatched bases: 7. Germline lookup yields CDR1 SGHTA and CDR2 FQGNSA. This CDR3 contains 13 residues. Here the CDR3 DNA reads TGTGCCAGCAGCATGACAGGGTCACTTGAAGCTTTCTTT. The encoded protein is CASSMTGSLEAFF.

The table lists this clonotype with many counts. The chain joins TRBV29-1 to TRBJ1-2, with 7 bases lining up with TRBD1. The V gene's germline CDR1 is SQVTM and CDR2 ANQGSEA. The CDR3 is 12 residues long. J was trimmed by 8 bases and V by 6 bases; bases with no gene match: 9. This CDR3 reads CSVNRGPWGYTF. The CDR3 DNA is TGCAGCGTGAACAGGGGCCCGTGGGGCTACACCTTC.

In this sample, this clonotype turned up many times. The CDR3 DNA sequence: TGCGCCAGCAGCATCCGCGCCCCGAACACTGAAGCTTTCTTT. This encodes CASSIRAPNTEAFF. The chain joins TRBV5-1 to TRBJ1-1; no clear D gene. Trimming took off 4 bases at V and 1 base at J, with 11 bases between the two ends. The length of the CDR3 is 14 residues. Germline V gene sequence: CDR1 SGHRS, CDR2 YFSETQ.

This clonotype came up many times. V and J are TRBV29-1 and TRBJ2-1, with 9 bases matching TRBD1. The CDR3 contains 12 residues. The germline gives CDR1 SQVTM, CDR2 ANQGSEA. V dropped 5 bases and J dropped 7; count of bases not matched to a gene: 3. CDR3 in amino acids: CSVTGGWNEQFF. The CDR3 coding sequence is TGCAGCGTTACAGGGGGCTGGAATGAGCAGTTCTTC.

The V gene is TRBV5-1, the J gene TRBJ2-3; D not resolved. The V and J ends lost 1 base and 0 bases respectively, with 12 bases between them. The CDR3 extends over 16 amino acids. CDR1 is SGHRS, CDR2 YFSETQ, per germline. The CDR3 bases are TGCGCCAGCAGCTTGATTGGAAGACCTAGCACAGATACGCAGTATTTT. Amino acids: CASSLIGRPSTDTQYF.

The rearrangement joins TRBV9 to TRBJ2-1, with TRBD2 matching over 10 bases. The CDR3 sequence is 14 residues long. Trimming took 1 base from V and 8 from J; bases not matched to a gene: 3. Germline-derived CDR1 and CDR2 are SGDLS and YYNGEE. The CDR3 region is CASSVLGTSDEQFF. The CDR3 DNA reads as TGTGCCAGCAGCGTATTAGGGACTAGCGATGAGCAGTTCTTC.

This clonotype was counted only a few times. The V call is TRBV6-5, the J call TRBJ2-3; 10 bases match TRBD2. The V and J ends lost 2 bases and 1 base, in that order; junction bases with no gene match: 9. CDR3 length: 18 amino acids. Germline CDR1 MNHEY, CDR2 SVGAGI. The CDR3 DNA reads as TGTGCCAGCAGTTACGCCGGAGCCGGGACTAGCGGCACAGATACGCAGTATTTT. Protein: CASSYAGAGTSGTDTQYF.

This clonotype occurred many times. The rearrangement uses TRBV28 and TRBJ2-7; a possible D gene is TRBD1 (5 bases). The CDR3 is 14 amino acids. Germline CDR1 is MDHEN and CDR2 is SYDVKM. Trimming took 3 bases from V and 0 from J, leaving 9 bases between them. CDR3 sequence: CASSFLGDSYEQYF. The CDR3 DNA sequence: TGTGCCAGCAGTTTCCTAGGGGACTCCTACGAGCAGTACTTC.

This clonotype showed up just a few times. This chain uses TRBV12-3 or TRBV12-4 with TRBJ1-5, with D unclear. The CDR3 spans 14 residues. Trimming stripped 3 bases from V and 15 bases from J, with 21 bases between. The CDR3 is CASSFDSHRGKGHF. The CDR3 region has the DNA TGTGCCAGCAGTTTTGACTCGCACAGAGGTAAAGGGCATTTT.

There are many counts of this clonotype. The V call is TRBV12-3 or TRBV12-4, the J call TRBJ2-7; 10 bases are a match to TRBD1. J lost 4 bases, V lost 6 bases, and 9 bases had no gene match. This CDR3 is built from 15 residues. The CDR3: CASSRPGQGKYEQYF. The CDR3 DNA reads TGTGCCAGCAGCCGACCGGGACAGGGGAAATACGAGCAGTACTTC.

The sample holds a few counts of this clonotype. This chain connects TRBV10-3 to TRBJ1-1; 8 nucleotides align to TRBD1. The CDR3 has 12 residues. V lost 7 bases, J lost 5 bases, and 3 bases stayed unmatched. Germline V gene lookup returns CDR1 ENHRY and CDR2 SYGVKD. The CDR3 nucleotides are TGTGCCATCAAACAGGGGGGTACTGAAGCTTTCTTT. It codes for CAIKQGGTEAFF.

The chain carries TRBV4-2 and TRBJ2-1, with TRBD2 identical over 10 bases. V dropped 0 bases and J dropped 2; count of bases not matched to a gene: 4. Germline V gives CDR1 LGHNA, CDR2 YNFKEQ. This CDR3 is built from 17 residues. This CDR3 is CASSQEPGTSAYNEQFF. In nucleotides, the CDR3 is TGTGCCAGCAGCCAAGAACCAGGGACTAGCGCCTACAATGAGCAGTTCTTC.